These 7 T cell receptor beta chains originate from one sample sequenced in a study of blood T cell repertoires in COVID-19. Here immunoSEQ multiplex PCR was the method, and the copy in TCRdb shows in-frame clones only, minus some. The table shows about 73,000 clones, with nearly 90% occurring only once. The sample comprised peripheral blood. The source of these receptors is an elderly man with acute or convalescent COVID-19.

This clone was observed a handful of times. The chain employs TRBV6-1 and TRBJ2-3; a weak D match, TRBD2 (7 bases). The CDR3 loop spans 16 amino acids. V lost 1 base, J lost 2 bases, and 13 bases lay in between. Germline V gene lookup returns CDR1 MNHNS and CDR2 SASEGT. Here the CDR3 DNA reads TGTGCCAGCAGTGAAGGAGGTGGGGGGGCCACAGATACGCAGTATTTT. Encoded protein: CASSEGGGGATDTQYF.

This sequence joins TRBV5-6 and TRBJ2-4; D ambiguous. V was shortened by 0 bases and J by 4 bases, with 14 bases between the two germline ends. The CDR3 has 16 residues. Per germline, CDR1 SGHDT and CDR2 YYEEEE. The CDR3 sequence is CASSLGVSRGKNIQYF. CDR3 bases: TGTGCCAGCAGCTTGGGGGTGTCGAGAGGAAAAAACATTCAGTACTTC.

This chain links TRBV18 with TRBJ1-1, with TRBD1 as a possible D gene (6 bases). The germline V and J ends were trimmed by 0 bases and 1 base, with 12 bases remaining between them. The CDR3 sequence is 16 residues long. CDR1 is KGHSH, CDR2 LQKENI, per germline. For the CDR3, the DNA is TGTGCCAGCTCACCACCGCAGGGGCAAGGGAACACTGAAGCTTTCTTT. Translating it yields CASSPPQGQGNTEAFF.

This chain connects TRBV12-3 or TRBV12-4 to TRBJ2-7; D perhaps matches TRBD1 (6 bases). V lost 3 bases, J lost 3 bases, and 9 bases lay in between. This CDR3 is built from 13 residues. DNA of the CDR3: TGTGCCAGCAGTTTCCAGGGGTACTACGAGCAGTACTTC. Protein sequence: CASSFQGYYEQYF.

CDR3 nucleotide sequence: TGTGCCAGCAGCTTAGCCCAGGGACTCGGGCAGCCCCAGCATTTT. This sequence encodes CASSLAQGLGQPQHF. The chain has TRBV7-8 and TRBJ1-5, with a tentative D call TRBD1 (5 bases). Germline V lookup: CDR1 SGHVS, CDR2 FQNEAQ. The CDR3 spans 15 residues. The germline V and J ends were trimmed by 0 bases and 7 bases, with 13 bases remaining between them.

The J gene is TRBJ2-7, the V gene TRBV3-1 (or the pseudogene TRBV3-2), with D maybe TRBD2 (6 bases). Germline V CDR1 and CDR2: LGHDT, YNNKEL (reference sequence). The ends were cut back, 4 bases at V and 4 bases at J, with 8 bases in the middle. This CDR3 is 12 amino acids long. CDR3 residues: CASSRGDYEQYF. The CDR3 DNA sequence: TGTGCCAGCAGCCGGGGGGATTACGAGCAGTACTTC.

The CDR3 region is CASSPQYEQFF. Written as DNA, the CDR3 is TGTGCCAGCAGCCCCCAGTATGAGCAGTTCTTC. The chain is built from TRBV5-8 and TRBJ2-1; D uncertain. Germline CDR1 reads SGHTS; CDR2 reads YDEGEE. The CDR3 is 11 amino acids. V dropped 4 bases and J dropped 8 bases, with 7 bases sitting between them.